Given below is one TCR beta chain in context. Its antigen is not known. This sample was included in a study of blood T cells in healthy people across ages. Sample-barcoded 5' priming and a J-beta primer mix drove a second PCR of about 7 to 12 cycles. Tags on each cDNA molecule came from a template-switch adaptor with 12 random nucleotides. There were at least 3 million CDR3-containing paired-end reads obtained from each sample. TCRdb re-derived calls from the 5' RACE reads in MiXCR, one entry per CDR3 protein. This sample has 780,000 or so distinct CDR3 sequences, with around 50% found just once. This CDR3 is 16 amino acids long. Trimming removed 4 bases from V and 8 bases from J; junction bases left unmatched: 13. The germline V gene encodes CDR1 MNHNS and CDR2 SASEGT. Study-level results: Among long-lived donors, naive CD4+ cells were more numerous and diversity higher than in aged donors. As age increased, TCR beta diversity per million T cells fell in a roughly linear fashion.

The receptor's source is a middle-aged man in good health. Source material: blood. This chain connects TRBV6-1 to TRBJ2-4; 8 positions match TRBD2. Written as DNA, the CDR3 is TGTGCCAGCAGTGGAATAGCGGGATTGGGTACGGACATTCAGTACTTC. It specifies CASSGIAGLGTDIQYF.